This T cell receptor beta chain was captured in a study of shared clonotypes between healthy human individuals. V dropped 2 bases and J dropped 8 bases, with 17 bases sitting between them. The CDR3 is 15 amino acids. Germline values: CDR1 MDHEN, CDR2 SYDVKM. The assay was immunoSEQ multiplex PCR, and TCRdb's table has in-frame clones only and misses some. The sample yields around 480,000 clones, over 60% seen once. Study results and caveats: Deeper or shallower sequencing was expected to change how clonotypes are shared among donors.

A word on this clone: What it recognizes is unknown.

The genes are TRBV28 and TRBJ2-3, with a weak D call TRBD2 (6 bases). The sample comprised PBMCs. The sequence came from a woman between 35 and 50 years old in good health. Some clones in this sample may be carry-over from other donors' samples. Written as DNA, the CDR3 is TGTGCCAGCAGTTTAGCGATGGGAGGACCCCGTACGCAGTATTTT. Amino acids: CASSLAMGGPRTQYF.